This T cell receptor beta chain was sequenced in a study of shared clonotypes between healthy human individuals. CD45RA+ naive and CD45RA-negative memory subsets were separated from CD4+ cells. Running of the assay took place at deep level. TCRdb's copy holds only in-frame clones and misses some; the assay was immunoSEQ multiplex PCR. The table includes around 750,000 clones, approximately 79% detected once. With regard to this clone: Antigen specificity is unknown.

Notes on the study in general: Measured sharing among donors was expected to vary with sequencing depth. Naive subsets tended to show greater estimated richness than memory subsets.

The CDR3 extends over 17 amino acids. J was trimmed by 0 bases and V by 5 bases; bases with no gene match: 4. The V gene's germline CDR1 is SGHRS and CDR2 YFSETQ. This sequence originates from a woman in her 30s in good health. The sequencing sample was made of memory CD4+ T cells sorted from blood. The sample's subset: CD45RA-negative fraction. V is TRBV5-1 and J is TRBJ2-3; 15 positions agree with TRBD2. The CDR3 DNA reads TGCGCCAGCAGGGGACTAGCGGGAGGACCTAGCACAGATACGCAGTATTTT. It yields the protein CASRGLAGGPSTDTQYF.